These 18 T cell receptor beta chains originate from one sample sequenced in a study of T cell responses to AZD1222 COVID-19 vaccine. Sequencing used immunoSEQ multiplex PCR; TCRdb keeps in-frame clones, though not all of them. The sample has more than 100,000 clones; about 85% are singletons. Sequenced material: peripheral blood, taken on day 0 of AZD1222 vaccination. The receptors derive from an adult in good health.

This chain uses TRBV6-2 or TRBV6-3 with TRBJ1-6; D is perhaps TRBD1 (5 bases). V lost 2 bases to trimming and J lost 7 bases, with 12 bases between them. Germline CDR1 is MNHEY and CDR2 is SVGEGT. The CDR3 is made up of 15 amino acids. DNA of the CDR3: TGTGCCAGCAGTTACCGGGACTCTCGGAATTCACCCCTCCACTTT. This sequence encodes CASSYRDSRNSPLHF.

The V call is TRBV12-3 or TRBV12-4, the J call TRBJ1-6; D is possibly TRBD1 (5 bases). V lost 6 bases and J lost 8, with 11 bases in between. This CDR3 spans 13 amino acids. The CDR3 protein is CASRLGGDSPLHF. CDR3 coding DNA: TGTGCCAGCAGGCTCGGGGGGGATTCACCCCTCCACTTT.

The J gene is TRBJ1-5, the V gene TRBV7-2, with 7 bases fitting TRBD1. The germline V gene encodes CDR1 SGHTA and CDR2 FQGNSA. The CDR3 spans 15 residues. Trimming at V came to 5 bases and at J to 0 bases, leaving 4 bases not matched to a gene. CDR3 bases: TGTGCCAGCAGCCTTGGGACAGCTAGCAATCAGCCCCAGCATTTT. This sequence encodes CASSLGTASNQPQHF.

This chain connects TRBV11-2 to TRBJ2-2; D unclear. V was cut by 3 bases and J by 4 bases, with 12 bases left in between. Germline V gene data show CDR1 as SGHAT and CDR2 as FQNNGV. This CDR3 has 15 residues. CDR3: CASSLWTVTTGELFF. CDR3 coding DNA: TGTGCCAGCAGCTTGTGGACCGTGACCACCGGGGAGCTGTTTTTT.

The V gene is TRBV19, the J gene TRBJ1-1; D call uncertain. The CDR3 totals 15 residues. Deletions cut 7 bases from V and 1 base from J, with 16 bases between. Germline V gene sequence: CDR1 LNHDA, CDR2 SQIVND (reference sequence). CDR3 nucleotide sequence: TGTGCCAGTACCTACGAGGCCATTGGGAACACTGAAGCTTTCTTT. This codes for CASTYEAIGNTEAFF.

The V and J genes are TRBV4-3 and TRBJ2-7; no clear D. The germline gives CDR1 LGHNA, CDR2 YSLEER. This CDR3 region has 18 residues. V was pared by 2 bases and J by 0 bases, with 20 bases between. CDR3 bases: TGCGCCAGCAGCCAATATTCATTCGACCGAAGTTACTCCTACGAGCAGTACTTC. Translating it yields CASSQYSFDRSYSYEQYF.

This rearrangement joins TRBV28 to TRBJ2-7; 7 nucleotides match TRBD1. The CDR3 contains 14 residues. V shed 3 bases and J 4 bases; nucleotides not matched to a gene: 6. CDR1 and CDR2 from the germline V gene are MDHEN and SYDVKM. The CDR3 nucleotides are TGTGCCAGCAGTTTGACAGGGAAATGGTACGAGCAGTACTTC. It translates to CASSLTGKWYEQYF.

The genes are TRBV25-1 and TRBJ1-1, with D possibly being TRBD1 (5 bases). The CDR3 is made up of 13 amino acids. CDR1 is MGHDK and CDR2 is SYGVNS in the germline V gene. The V end was cut by 7 bases, the J end by 5 bases, with 14 bases between. The CDR3 reads CASTAGFGTEAFF. The CDR3 region has the DNA TGTGCCAGCACCGCAGGGTTCGGTACTGAAGCTTTCTTT.

This chain uses TRBV19 with TRBJ2-5, with TRBD1 matching over 10 bases. The CDR3 is made up of 14 amino acids. Germline CDR1 LNHDA, CDR2 SQIVND (reference sequence). V lost 5 bases, J lost 5 bases, and 5 bases stayed unmatched. CDR3 in amino acids: CASSSTGGQETQYF. In nucleotides, the CDR3 is TGTGCCAGTAGTTCGACAGGGGGCCAGGAGACCCAGTACTTC. The full variable domain, with the rest looked up from reference TRBV19 and TRBJ2-5, is DGGITQSPKYLFRKEGQNVTLSCEQNLNHDAMYWYRQDPGQGLRLIYYSQIVNDFQKGDIAEGYSVSREKKESFPLTVTSAQKNPTAFYLCASSSTGGQETQYFGPGTRLLVL.

The chain links TRBV30 to TRBJ1-1; D is unclear. Trimming cost V 1 base and J 5 bases, with 5 bases left between them. The CDR3 spans 11 residues. Per the germline V gene, CDR1 is GTSNPN and CDR2 is SVGIG (reference sequence). The CDR3 here is CAWSGWTEAFF. The DNA of the CDR3 is TGTGCCTGGAGTGGTTGGACTGAAGCTTTCTTT.

The V and J genes are TRBV5-4 and TRBJ1-1, with D possibly matching TRBD1 (6 bases). The V gene lost 4 bases and the J gene lost 8 bases, with 15 bases spanning the gap. CDR3 length equals 13 residues. Germline V gene sequence: CDR1 SGHNT, CDR2 YYREEE (reference sequence). The CDR3 nucleotides read TGTGCCAGCAGCGAAGCCACAGGGCCCGAAGCTTTCTTT. Translation: CASSEATGPEAFF.

The chain is built from TRBV4-2 and TRBJ1-2; D gene ambiguous. The CDR3 is made up of 16 amino acids. The germline V and J ends were trimmed by 2 bases and 0 bases, with 13 bases remaining between them. Germline V gives CDR1 LGHNA, CDR2 YNFKEQ. CDR3 DNA: TGTGCCAGCAGCCAAACGACTCAGCTAGCTAACTATGGCTACACCTTC. This codes for CASSQTTQLANYGYTF.

This chain uses TRBV19 with TRBJ2-2, with D unresolved. There are 13 residues in the CDR3. The V gene lost 7 bases and the J gene lost 6 bases, with 12 bases spanning the gap. Germline CDR1 LNHDA, CDR2 SQIVND (reference sequence). CDR3 nucleotides: TGTGCCAGTACACTGGACGCGCCCGGGGAGCTGTTTTTT. This gives the protein CASTLDAPGELFF.

The chain couples TRBV6-5 to TRBJ2-7, with 9 bases aligning to TRBD1. V dropped 8 bases and J dropped 4; count of bases not matched to a gene: 12. The CDR3 runs to 15 residues. Germline loops: CDR1 MNHEY, CDR2 SVGAGI. CDR3 sequence reads: CASESGTGLYYEQYF. Written as DNA, the CDR3 is TGTGCCAGCGAATCCGGGACAGGGTTATATTACGAGCAGTACTTC.

The chain couples TRBV7-2 to TRBJ2-7, with D possibly matching TRBD2 (5 bases). This CDR3 spans 14 amino acids. With 1 base removed from V and 4 bases from J, the gap between germline ends came to 11 bases. CDR1 SGHTA and CDR2 FQGNSA come from the germline V gene. CDR3 protein: CASSLDRTSYEQYF. The CDR3 DNA reads as TGTGCCAGCAGCTTAGATAGGACTTCATACGAGCAGTACTTC.

This chain links TRBV28 with TRBJ1-1; no reliable D call. The V and J ends lost 4 bases and 12 bases respectively, with 15 bases between them. From germline, CDR1 is MDHEN and CDR2 SYDVKM. The CDR3 totals 12 residues. The CDR3 nucleotides read TGTGCCAGCAGTTACGCAGGTTCATTGTCTTTCTTT. This codes for CASSYAGSLSFF. Complete variable domain (other parts from reference TRBV28 and TRBJ1-1): DVKVTQSSRYLVKRTGEKVFLECVQDMDHENMFWYRQDPGLGLRLIYFSYDVKMKEKGDIPEGYSVSREKKERFSLILESASTNQTSMYLCASSYAGSLSFFGQGTRLTVV.

The chain is built from TRBV6-2 or TRBV6-3 and TRBJ2-1; D not resolved. With 5 bases removed from V and 7 bases from J, the gap between germline ends came to 12 bases. CDR3 length: 13 residues. Germline V gives CDR1 MNHEY, CDR2 SVGEGT. CDR3 coding DNA: TGTGCCAGCAGTCTGACGTGGAGTAATGAGCAGTTCTTC. Its translation: CASSLTWSNEQFF.

This chain connects TRBV11-2 to TRBJ1-1; possible D gene TRBD1, 5 bases. The germline CDR1 and CDR2 sequences are SGHAT and FQNNGV. V lost 1 base to trimming and J lost 2 bases, with 11 bases between them. The CDR3 covers 15 residues. The CDR3 nucleotides read TGTGCCAGCAGCTTAGCTCGGGGGAGAAACACTGAAGCTTTCTTT. Translated: CASSLARGRNTEAFF.